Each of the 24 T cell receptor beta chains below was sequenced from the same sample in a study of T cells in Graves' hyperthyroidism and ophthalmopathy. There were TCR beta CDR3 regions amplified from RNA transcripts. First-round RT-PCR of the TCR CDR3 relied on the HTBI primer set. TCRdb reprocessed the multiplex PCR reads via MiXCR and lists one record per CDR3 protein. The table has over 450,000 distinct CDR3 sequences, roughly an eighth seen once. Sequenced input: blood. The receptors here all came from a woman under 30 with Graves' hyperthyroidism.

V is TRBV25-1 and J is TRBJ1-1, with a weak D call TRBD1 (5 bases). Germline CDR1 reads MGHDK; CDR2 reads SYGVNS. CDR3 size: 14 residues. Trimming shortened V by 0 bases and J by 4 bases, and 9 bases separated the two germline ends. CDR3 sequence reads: CASSEYTGRTEAFF. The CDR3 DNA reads TGTGCCAGCAGTGAATATACAGGACGCACTGAAGCTTTCTTT.

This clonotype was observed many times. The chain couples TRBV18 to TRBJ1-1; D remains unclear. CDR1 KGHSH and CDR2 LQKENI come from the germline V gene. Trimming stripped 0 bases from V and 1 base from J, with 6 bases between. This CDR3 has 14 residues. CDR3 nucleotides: TGTGCCAGCTCACCACCGTCCGGGAACACTGAAGCTTTCTTT. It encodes CASSPPSGNTEAFF.

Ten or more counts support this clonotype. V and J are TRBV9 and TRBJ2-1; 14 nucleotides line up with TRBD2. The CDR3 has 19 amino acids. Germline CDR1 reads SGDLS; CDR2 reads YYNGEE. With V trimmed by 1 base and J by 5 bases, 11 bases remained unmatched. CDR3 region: CASSVNPGPGLAGDNEQFF. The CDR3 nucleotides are TGTGCCAGCAGCGTAAATCCGGGGCCGGGACTAGCGGGAGACAATGAGCAGTTCTTC. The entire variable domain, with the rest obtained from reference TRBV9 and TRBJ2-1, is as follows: DSGVTQTPKHLITATGQRVTLRCSPRSGDLSVYWYQQSLDQGLQFLIQYYNGEERAKGNILERFSAQQFPDLHSELNLSSLELGDSALYFCASSVNPGPGLAGDNEQFFGPGTRLTVL.

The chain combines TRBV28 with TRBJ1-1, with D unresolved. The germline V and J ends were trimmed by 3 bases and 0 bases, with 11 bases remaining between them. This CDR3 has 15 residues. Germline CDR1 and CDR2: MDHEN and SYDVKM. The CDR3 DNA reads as TGTGCCAGCAGTTTCCCCGCGGAGATGAACACTGAAGCTTTCTTT. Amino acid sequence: CASSFPAEMNTEAFF.

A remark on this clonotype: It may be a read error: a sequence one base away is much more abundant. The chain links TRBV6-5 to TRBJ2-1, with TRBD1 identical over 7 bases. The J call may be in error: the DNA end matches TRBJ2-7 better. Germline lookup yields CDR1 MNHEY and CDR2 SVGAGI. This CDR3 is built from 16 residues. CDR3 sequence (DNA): TGTGCCAGCAGTTACGTTTCCGGGACAGACCACAATGAGCAGTACTTC. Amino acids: CASSYVSGTDHNEQYF.

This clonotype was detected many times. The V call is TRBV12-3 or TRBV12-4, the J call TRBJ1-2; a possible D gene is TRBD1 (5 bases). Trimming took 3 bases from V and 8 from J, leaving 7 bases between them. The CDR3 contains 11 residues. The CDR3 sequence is CASSFWGGYTF. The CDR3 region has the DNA TGTGCCAGCAGTTTCTGGGGGGGCTACACCTTC.

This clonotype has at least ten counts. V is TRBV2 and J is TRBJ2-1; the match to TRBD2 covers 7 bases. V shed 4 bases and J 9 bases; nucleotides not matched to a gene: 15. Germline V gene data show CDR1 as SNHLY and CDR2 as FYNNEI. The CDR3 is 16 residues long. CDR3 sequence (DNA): TGTGCCAGCAGTGGGGGTCCTCCGGGACTATGGGTTGAGCAGTTCTTC. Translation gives CASSGGPPGLWVEQFF.

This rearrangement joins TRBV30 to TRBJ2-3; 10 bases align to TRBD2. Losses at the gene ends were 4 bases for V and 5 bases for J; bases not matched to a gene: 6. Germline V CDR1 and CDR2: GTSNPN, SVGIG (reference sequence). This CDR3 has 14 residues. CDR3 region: CAWTSGSGIDTQYF. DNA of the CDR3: TGTGCCTGGACTAGCGGGAGTGGTATAGATACGCAGTATTTT.

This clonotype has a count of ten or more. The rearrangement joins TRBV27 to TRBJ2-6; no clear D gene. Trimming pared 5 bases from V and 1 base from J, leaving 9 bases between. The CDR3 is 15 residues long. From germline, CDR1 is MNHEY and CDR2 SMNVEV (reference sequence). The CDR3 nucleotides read TGTGCCAGCAGTGGCCCAGCTTCTGGGGCCAACGTCCTGACTTTC. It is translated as CASSGPASGANVLTF.

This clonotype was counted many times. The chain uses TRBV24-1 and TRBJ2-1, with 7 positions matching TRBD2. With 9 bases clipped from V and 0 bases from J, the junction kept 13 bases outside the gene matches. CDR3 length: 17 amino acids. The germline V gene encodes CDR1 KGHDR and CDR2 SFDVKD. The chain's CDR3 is CATGTIAGSSSYNEQFF. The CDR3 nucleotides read TGTGCCACCGGAACTATAGCGGGCAGCAGCTCCTACAATGAGCAGTTCTTC.

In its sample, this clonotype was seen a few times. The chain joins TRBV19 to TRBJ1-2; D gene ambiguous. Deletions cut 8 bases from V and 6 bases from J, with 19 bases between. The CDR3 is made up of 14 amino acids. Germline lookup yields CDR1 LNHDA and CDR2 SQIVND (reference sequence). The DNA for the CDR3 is TGTGCCAGTCGGTATTACCCAGGTCGGCATGGCTACACCTTC. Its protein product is CASRYYPGRHGYTF. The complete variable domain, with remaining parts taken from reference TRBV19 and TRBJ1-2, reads DGGITQSPKYLFRKEGQNVTLSCEQNLNHDAMYWYRQDPGQGLRLIYYSQIVNDFQKGDIAEGYSVSREKKESFPLTVTSAQKNPTAFYLCASRYYPGRHGYTFGSGTRLTVV.

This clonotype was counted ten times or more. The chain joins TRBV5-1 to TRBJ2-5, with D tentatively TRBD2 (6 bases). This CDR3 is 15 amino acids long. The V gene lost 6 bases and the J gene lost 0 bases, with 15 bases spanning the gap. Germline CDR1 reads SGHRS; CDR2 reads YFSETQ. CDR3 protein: CASTARRGNQETQYF. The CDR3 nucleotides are TGCGCCAGCACAGCAAGGAGGGGCAACCAAGAGACCCAGTACTTC.

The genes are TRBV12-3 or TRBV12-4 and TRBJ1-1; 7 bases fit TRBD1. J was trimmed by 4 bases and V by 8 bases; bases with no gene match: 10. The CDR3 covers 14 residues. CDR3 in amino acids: CASGSRQGGTEAFF. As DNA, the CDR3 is TGTGCCAGCGGGAGCCGACAGGGAGGCACTGAAGCTTTCTTT.

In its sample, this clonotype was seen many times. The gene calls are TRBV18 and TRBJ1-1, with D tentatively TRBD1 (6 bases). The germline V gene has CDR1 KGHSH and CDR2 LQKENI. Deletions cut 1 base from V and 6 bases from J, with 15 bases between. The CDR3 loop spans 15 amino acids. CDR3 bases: TGTGCCAGCTCACCACGGGGTACAGGGTACTCTGAAGCTTTCTTT. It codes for CASSPRGTGYSEAFF.

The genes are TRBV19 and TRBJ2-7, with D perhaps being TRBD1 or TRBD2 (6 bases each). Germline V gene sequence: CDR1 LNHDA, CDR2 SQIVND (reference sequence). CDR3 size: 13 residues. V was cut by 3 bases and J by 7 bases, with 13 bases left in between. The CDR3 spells CASSISEGGEQYF. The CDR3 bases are TGTGCCAGTAGTATCAGCGAGGGGGGTGAGCAGTACTTC.

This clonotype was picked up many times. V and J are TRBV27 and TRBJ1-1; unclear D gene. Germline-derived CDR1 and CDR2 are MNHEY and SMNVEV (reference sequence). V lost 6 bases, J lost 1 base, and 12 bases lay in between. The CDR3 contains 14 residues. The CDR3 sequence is CASSSLLRNTEAFF. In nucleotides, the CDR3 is TGTGCCAGCAGCTCCCTGCTTAGGAACACTGAAGCTTTCTTT.

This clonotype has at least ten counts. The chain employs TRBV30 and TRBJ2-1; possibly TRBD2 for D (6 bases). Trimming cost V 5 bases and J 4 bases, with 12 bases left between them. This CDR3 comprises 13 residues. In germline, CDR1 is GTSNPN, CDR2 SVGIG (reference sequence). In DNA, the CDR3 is TGTGCCTGGGTCGGGAGCACTTACAATGAGCAGTTCTTC. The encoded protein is CAWVGSTYNEQFF.

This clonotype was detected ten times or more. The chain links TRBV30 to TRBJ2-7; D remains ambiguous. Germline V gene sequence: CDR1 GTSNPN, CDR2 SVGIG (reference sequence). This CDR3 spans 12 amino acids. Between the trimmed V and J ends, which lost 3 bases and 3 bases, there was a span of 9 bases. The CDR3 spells CAWRVWGYEQYF. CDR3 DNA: TGTGCCTGGAGGGTATGGGGCTACGAGCAGTACTTC.

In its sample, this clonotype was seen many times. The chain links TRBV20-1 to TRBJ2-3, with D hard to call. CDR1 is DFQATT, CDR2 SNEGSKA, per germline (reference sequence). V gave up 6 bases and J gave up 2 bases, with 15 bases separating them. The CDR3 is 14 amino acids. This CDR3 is CSARPPINTDTQYF. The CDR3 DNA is TGCAGTGCAAGGCCCCCGATAAACACAGATACGCAGTATTTT.

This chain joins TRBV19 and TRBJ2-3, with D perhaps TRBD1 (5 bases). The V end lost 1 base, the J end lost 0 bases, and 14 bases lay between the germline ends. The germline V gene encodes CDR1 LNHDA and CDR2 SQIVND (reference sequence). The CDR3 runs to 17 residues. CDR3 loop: CASSIANRRRSTDTQYF. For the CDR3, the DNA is TGTGCCAGTAGTATAGCCAACAGGAGAAGGAGCACAGATACGCAGTATTTT.

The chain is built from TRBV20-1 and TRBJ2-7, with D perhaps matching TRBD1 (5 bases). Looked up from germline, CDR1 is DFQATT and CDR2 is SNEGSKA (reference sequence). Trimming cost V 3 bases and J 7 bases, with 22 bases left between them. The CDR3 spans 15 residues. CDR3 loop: CSASEPGHPVGEQYF. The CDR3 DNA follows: TGCAGTGCTAGTGAGCCTGGACATCCGGTGGGGGAGCAGTACTTC.

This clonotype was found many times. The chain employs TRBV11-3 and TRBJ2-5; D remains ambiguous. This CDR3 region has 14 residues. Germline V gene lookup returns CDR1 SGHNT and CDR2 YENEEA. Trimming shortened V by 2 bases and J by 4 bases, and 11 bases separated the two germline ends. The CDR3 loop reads CASSLRTARETQYF. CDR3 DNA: TGTGCCAGCAGCTTAAGGACGGCCCGAGAGACCCAGTACTTC.

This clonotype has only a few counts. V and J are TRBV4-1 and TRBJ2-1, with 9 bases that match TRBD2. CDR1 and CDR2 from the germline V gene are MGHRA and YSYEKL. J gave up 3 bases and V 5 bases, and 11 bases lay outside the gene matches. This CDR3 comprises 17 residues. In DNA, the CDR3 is TGCGCCAGCAGCTACTACCCGACTAGCGGAGACTACAATGAGCAGTTCTTC. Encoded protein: CASSYYPTSGDYNEQFF.

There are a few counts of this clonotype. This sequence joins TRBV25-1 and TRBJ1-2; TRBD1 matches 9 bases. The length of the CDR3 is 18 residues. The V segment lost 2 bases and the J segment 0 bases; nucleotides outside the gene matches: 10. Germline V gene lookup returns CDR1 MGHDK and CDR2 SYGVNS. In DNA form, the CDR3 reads TGTGCCAGCAGTGAAACATACCGGGACAGGGATTCTAACTATGGCTACACCTTC. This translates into CASSETYRDRDSNYGYTF.